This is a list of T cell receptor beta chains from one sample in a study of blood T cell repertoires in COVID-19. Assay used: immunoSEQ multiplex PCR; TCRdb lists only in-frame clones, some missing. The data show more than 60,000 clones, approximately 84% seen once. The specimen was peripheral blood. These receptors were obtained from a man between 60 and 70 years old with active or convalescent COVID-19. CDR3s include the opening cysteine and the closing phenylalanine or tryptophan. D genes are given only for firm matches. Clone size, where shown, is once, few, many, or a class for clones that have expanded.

CDR3 DNA: TGTGCAAGCTCTCTTTCTAACTCGCGCCAGCCCCAGCATTTT
CDR3 protein: CASSLSNSRQPQHF
clone size: NA
D gene: NA
V gene: TRBV11-2
J gene: TRBJ1-5

CDR3 DNA: TGCGCCAGCAGACTGGGACTAGCGGGGGGGCCTGATACGCAGTATTTT
CDR3 protein: CASRLGLAGGPDTQYF
clone size: NA
D gene: TRBD2
V gene: TRBV5-1
J gene: TRBJ2-3

CDR3 DNA: TGTGCCACCAGCAGAGATCAAAGGGGAACCTACGAGCAGTACTTC
CDR3 protein: CATSRDQRGTYEQYF
clone size: NA
D gene: NA
V gene: TRBV15
J gene: TRBJ2-7

CDR3 DNA: TGTGCCATCAGTGAGGCGGGAAGCTCCTATAATTCACCCCTCCACTTT
CDR3 protein: CAISEAGSSYNSPLHF
clone size: NA
D gene: NA
V gene: TRBV10-3
J gene: TRBJ1-6

CDR3 DNA: TGTGCCAGCAGCGGCCGGGCCCAGGGCGCCGGGGAGCTGTTTTTT
CDR3 protein: CASSGRAQGAGELFF
clone size: NA
D gene: NA
V gene: TRBV9
J gene: TRBJ2-2

CDR3 DNA: TGCGCCAGCAGCCCAGACGGGAACTATGGCTACACCTTC
CDR3 protein: CASSPDGNYGYTF
clone size: NA
D gene: NA
V gene: TRBV5-1
J gene: TRBJ1-2

CDR3 DNA: TGTGCCAGCAGCTTACAGGGAGTTAACTATGGCTACACCTTC
CDR3 protein: CASSLQGVNYGYTF
clone size: NA
D gene: NA
V gene: TRBV6-2/TRBV6-3
J gene: TRBJ1-2

CDR3 DNA: TGCGCCAGCAGCCAAGAAGTGAGGGTTGGAAACACCATATATTTT
CDR3 protein: CASSQEVRVGNTIYF
clone size: NA
D gene: NA
V gene: TRBV4-3
J gene: TRBJ1-3

CDR3 DNA: TGTGCCAGCAGCTTACTACGGGTCTACGAGCAGTACTTC
CDR3 protein: CASSLLRVYEQYF
clone size: NA
D gene: NA
V gene: TRBV7-2
J gene: TRBJ2-7

CDR3 DNA: TGTGCCAGCAGCCTCTCAACTAATGAAAAACTGTTTTTT
CDR3 protein: CASSLSTNEKLFF
clone size: few
D gene: NA
V gene: TRBV3-1/TRBV3-2
J gene: TRBJ1-4

CDR3 DNA: TGCGCCAGCAGCTTGGAAGGGGCTTTCACAGATACGCAGTATTTT
CDR3 protein: CASSLEGAFTDTQYF
clone size: NA
D gene: NA
V gene: TRBV5-1
J gene: TRBJ2-3

CDR3 DNA: TGTGCCAGCAGTTGGATCCCGGGACAGGGAACCTACGAGCAGTACTTC
CDR3 protein: CASSWIPGQGTYEQYF
clone size: NA
D gene: TRBD1
V gene: TRBV6-2/TRBV6-3
J gene: TRBJ2-7

CDR3 DNA: TGCGCCAGCAGCCAAGACAGGCAGGGGAGGGCTGGCTACACCTTC
CDR3 protein: CASSQDRQGRAGYTF
clone size: once
D gene: NA
V gene: TRBV4-3
J gene: TRBJ1-2

CDR3 DNA: TGCGCCAGCAGCCAAGGCCCGACAGGGGAAGAGTCACCCCTCCACTTT
CDR3 protein: CASSQGPTGEESPLHF
clone size: NA
D gene: TRBD1
V gene: TRBV4-3
J gene: TRBJ1-6

CDR3 DNA: TGCGCCAGCAGCCAAGAATTCCGTGTTTCCTACGAGCAGTACTTC
CDR3 protein: CASSQEFRVSYEQYF
clone size: NA
D gene: NA
V gene: TRBV4-3
J gene: TRBJ2-7

CDR3 DNA: TGCGCCAGCAGCCAAGGGACTAGCGGGGGGGCAGATACGCAGTATTTT
CDR3 protein: CASSQGTSGGADTQYF
clone size: NA
D gene: TRBD2
V gene: TRBV4-3
J gene: TRBJ2-3

CDR3 DNA: TGTGCCAGCAGCTTAAGCGCGGGGTGGGCCGGGGAGCTGTTTTTT
CDR3 protein: CASSLSAGWAGELFF
clone size: NA
D gene: NA
V gene: TRBV11-2
J gene: TRBJ2-2

CDR3 DNA: TGTGCCAGTAGCACCCGGGAACATAACTACGAGCAGTACTTC
CDR3 protein: CASSTREHNYEQYF
clone size: NA
D gene: NA
V gene: TRBV19
J gene: TRBJ2-7

CDR3 DNA: TGTGCCTGGAGTGTAGGGGCAGGGAATAATGAAAAACTGTTTTTT
CDR3 protein: CAWSVGAGNNEKLFF
clone size: NA
D gene: NA
V gene: TRBV30
J gene: TRBJ1-4

CDR3 DNA: TGTGCCAGCAGTGAGGGACTAGCGGGGGTCCGGGGAGGGACCCAGTACTTC
CDR3 protein: CASSEGLAGVRGGTQYF
clone size: few
D gene: TRBD2
V gene: TRBV6-1
J gene: TRBJ2-5

CDR3 DNA: TGTGCCAGCAGCTTAAGACAGGGGGTGACAGATACGCAGTATTTT
CDR3 protein: CASSLRQGVTDTQYF
clone size: NA
D gene: TRBD1
V gene: TRBV5-8
J gene: TRBJ2-3

CDR3 DNA: TGCGCCAGCAGCCAAGGTGGCGGGGGGGCGAATGAGCAGTTCTTC
CDR3 protein: CASSQGGGGANEQFF
clone size: NA
D gene: TRBD2
V gene: TRBV4-1
J gene: TRBJ2-1

CDR3 DNA: TGTGCCAGCAGCCCAACTTTAACAGTCCTTGGGGAAGCTTTCTTT
CDR3 protein: CASSPTLTVLGEAFF
clone size: NA
D gene: NA
V gene: TRBV14
J gene: TRBJ1-1

CDR3 DNA: TGTGCCAGTTCTCTAGGGACAGGGGGCTTGACTAATGAAAAACTGTTTTTT
CDR3 protein: CASSLGTGGLTNEKLFF
clone size: once
D gene: TRBD1
V gene: TRBV19
J gene: TRBJ1-4

CDR3 DNA: TGTGCCAGTAGTATTGGGGACAGGTATAATTCACCCCTCCACTTT
CDR3 protein: CASSIGDRYNSPLHF
clone size: NA
D gene: TRBD1
V gene: TRBV19
J gene: TRBJ1-6

CDR3 DNA: TGTGCCAGCAGCGTCCGCGGACAGGGCGCGAATGAAAAACTGTTTTTT
CDR3 protein: CASSVRGQGANEKLFF
clone size: NA
D gene: TRBD1
V gene: TRBV9
J gene: TRBJ1-4

CDR3 DNA: TGTGCCAGCAGTGGGCTAGCGGGGCTAAACATTCAGTACTTC
CDR3 protein: CASSGLAGLNIQYF
clone size: NA
D gene: TRBD2
V gene: TRBV2
J gene: TRBJ2-4

CDR3 DNA: TGTGCCAGCAGCTTAGGTACACCAGGGTCTGGAAACACCATATATTTT
CDR3 protein: CASSLGTPGSGNTIYF
clone size: NA
D gene: NA
V gene: TRBV7-2
J gene: TRBJ1-3

CDR3 DNA: TGTGCCAGCAGCACCCCGCATGGCGAGCAGTTCTTC
CDR3 protein: CASSTPHGEQFF
clone size: NA
D gene: NA
V gene: TRBV7-2
J gene: TRBJ2-1

CDR3 DNA: TGCGCCAGCAGCCAGGCCACGTACTCTGGAAACACCATATATTTT
CDR3 protein: CASSQATYSGNTIYF
clone size: NA
D gene: NA
V gene: TRBV4-3
J gene: TRBJ1-3

CDR3 DNA: TGTGCCAGCAGCTCCGGGACTACCCCGGGGACCCAGTACTTC
CDR3 protein: CASSSGTTPGTQYF
clone size: NA
D gene: TRBD2
V gene: TRBV7-2
J gene: TRBJ2-5

CDR3 DNA: TGTGCTAGTGGTTCTACGGACAGGACCGAGCAGTACTTC
CDR3 protein: CASGSTDRTEQYF
clone size: NA
D gene: TRBD1
V gene: TRBV12-5
J gene: TRBJ2-7

CDR3 DNA: TGTGCCAGCTCACCAGAGGGACTCCAAAATGAGCAGTTCTTC
CDR3 protein: CASSPEGLQNEQFF
clone size: once
D gene: NA
V gene: TRBV18
J gene: TRBJ2-1

CDR3 DNA: TGTGCCAGCAGCCCAGAAAGACGGTCGGGAGCTTTCTTT
CDR3 protein: CASSPERRSGAFF
clone size: NA
D gene: NA
V gene: TRBV9
J gene: TRBJ1-1

CDR3 DNA: TGTGCCAGCAGCTTGTTGGGGGGCGGGAGAACTGAAGCTTTCTTT
CDR3 protein: CASSLLGGGRTEAFF
clone size: NA
D gene: NA
V gene: TRBV5-6
J gene: TRBJ1-1

CDR3 DNA: TGTGCCAGCAGCTTTAGCGGGGGCCTTGACAATGAGCAGTTCTTC
CDR3 protein: CASSFSGGLDNEQFF
clone size: NA
D gene: TRBD2
V gene: TRBV7-2
J gene: TRBJ2-1

CDR3 DNA: TGTGCCAGCAGCCATGGCAGGGGAGATGGCTACACCTTC
CDR3 protein: CASSHGRGDGYTF
clone size: few
D gene: NA
V gene: TRBV3-1/TRBV3-2
J gene: TRBJ1-2

CDR3 DNA: TGTGCCAGCAGTTTAGGGGGTTACGGGGAGCTGTTTTTT
CDR3 protein: CASSLGGYGELFF
clone size: NA
D gene: NA
V gene: TRBV6-2/TRBV6-3
J gene: TRBJ2-2

CDR3 DNA: TGTGCCACCAGCCTCGGACAGGGGAACACTGAAGCTTTCTTT
CDR3 protein: CATSLGQGNTEAFF
clone size: NA
D gene: TRBD1
V gene: TRBV15
J gene: TRBJ1-1

CDR3 DNA: TGCGCCAGCAGGAGGACAGGGAGTGGCTCCTACGAGCAGTACTTC
CDR3 protein: CASRRTGSGSYEQYF
clone size: NA
D gene: TRBD1
V gene: TRBV10-1
J gene: TRBJ2-7

CDR3 DNA: TGCGCCAGCAGCTTGGCCGGAGATACGCAGTATTTT
CDR3 protein: CASSLAGDTQYF
clone size: NA
D gene: NA
V gene: TRBV5-1
J gene: TRBJ2-3

CDR3 DNA: TGTGCCAGCCACAGGGGTTGGGACAGGGCCGAGCAGTACTTC
CDR3 protein: CASHRGWDRAEQYF
clone size: NA
D gene: TRBD1
V gene: TRBV28
J gene: TRBJ2-7

CDR3 DNA: TGCGCCAGCAGCTTGGGGGGAGACACCGGGGAGCTGTTTTTT
CDR3 protein: CASSLGGDTGELFF
clone size: NA
D gene: NA
V gene: TRBV5-1
J gene: TRBJ2-2

CDR3 DNA: TGTGCCAGCAGCCTAGGGCTAGCGGGGGGCTTTGAGCAGTACTTC
CDR3 protein: CASSLGLAGGFEQYF
clone size: NA
D gene: TRBD2
V gene: TRBV3-1/TRBV3-2
J gene: TRBJ2-7

CDR3 DNA: TGTGCCAGCAGCTTGGTCGCAGGCACTGAAGCTTTCTTT
CDR3 protein: CASSLVAGTEAFF
clone size: NA
D gene: NA
V gene: TRBV5-4
J gene: TRBJ1-1

CDR3 DNA: TGTGCCAGCAGCCAAGGGCTAGCGGGGGAAAACACCGGGGAGCTGTTTTTT
CDR3 protein: CASSQGLAGENTGELFF
clone size: NA
D gene: TRBD2
V gene: TRBV4-2
J gene: TRBJ2-2

CDR3 DNA: TGTGCCAGCTCGGCCGGGACAGGTTATACGCGAAGGGCCTACGAGCAGTACTTC
CDR3 protein: CASSAGTGYTRRAYEQYF
clone size: NA
D gene: TRBD1
V gene: TRBV18
J gene: TRBJ2-7

CDR3 DNA: TGTGCCAGCAGTCAGACGGGGGGAGGGCCCCAGCATTTT
CDR3 protein: CASSQTGGGPQHF
clone size: NA
D gene: NA
V gene: TRBV12-3/TRBV12-4
J gene: TRBJ1-5

CDR3 DNA: TGTGCCAGTAGTATCGAGTTGAACACTGAAGCTTTCTTT
CDR3 protein: CASSIELNTEAFF
clone size: few
D gene: NA
V gene: TRBV19
J gene: TRBJ1-1

CDR3 DNA: TGTGCCAGCTCCCCAGCGGTTGATGGGGATACGCAGTATTTT
CDR3 protein: CASSPAVDGDTQYF
clone size: NA
D gene: NA
V gene: TRBV18
J gene: TRBJ2-3

CDR3 DNA: TGTGCCAGCAGCCCCAACGGCCAGGGCCCGGTGGAGACCCAGTACTTC
CDR3 protein: CASSPNGQGPVETQYF
clone size: NA
D gene: NA
V gene: TRBV7-2
J gene: TRBJ2-5

CDR3 DNA: TGTGCCAGCAGCCCAGAGCGGGTGAACACTGAAGCTTTCTTT
CDR3 protein: CASSPERVNTEAFF
clone size: NA
D gene: NA
V gene: TRBV13
J gene: TRBJ1-1

CDR3 DNA: TGTGCCAGCAGTTACCCCCTGGGGGGGGGCCCTGGTACGCAGTATTTT
CDR3 protein: CASSYPLGGGPGTQYF
clone size: NA
D gene: NA
V gene: TRBV6-5
J gene: TRBJ2-3